Listed here are 18 T cell receptor beta chains from one sample, sequenced in a study of vaccination and CD4 T cells after COVID-19. Antigens of these TCRs are unknown. Sample treatment: roughly 10-day PBMC culture with coronavirus spike peptide pools or control peptides (ViraFEST assay). Cultured CD4+ T cells had their DNA profiled by the Oncomine TCR Beta short-read assay. TCRdb re-derived calls from the PCR reads in MiXCR, one entry per CDR3 protein. Found here are about 12,000 distinct CDR3 sequences, around 60% of them singletons; the top ten hold about 13%. The sample was CD4+ T cells from blood, cultured in vitro. Source of these receptors: a human donor who had recovered from COVID-19.

The V and J genes are TRBV2 and TRBJ2-3; D ambiguous. The V gene lost 2 bases and the J gene lost 4 bases, with 10 bases spanning the gap. CDR1 and CDR2 (germline): SNHLY, FYNNEI. This CDR3 region has 14 residues. This CDR3 reads CASSEISPADTQYF. The CDR3 DNA is TGTGCCAGCAGTGAAATATCCCCTGCAGATACGCAGTATTTT.

The V gene is TRBV20-1, the J gene TRBJ2-2, with a tentative D call TRBD1 (6 bases). The V end was cut by 0 bases, the J end by 5 bases, with 7 bases between. Germline lookup yields CDR1 DFQATT and CDR2 SNEGSKA (reference sequence). The CDR3 sequence is 13 residues long. The CDR3 region is CSARDGQTGELFF. CDR3 DNA: TGCAGTGCTAGAGATGGACAGACCGGGGAGCTGTTTTTT.

This chain uses TRBV28 with TRBJ1-5; the D is unclear. V was pared by 2 bases and J by 7 bases, with 12 bases between. CDR1 and CDR2 (germline): MDHEN, SYDVKM. The CDR3 covers 14 residues. The chain's CDR3 is CASSLNGGHQPQHF. DNA for the CDR3: TGTGCCAGCAGTTTAAATGGAGGGCACCAGCCCCAGCATTTT. Supplemented by reference TRBV28 and TRBJ1-5, the full variable domain reads DVKVTQSSRYLVKRTGEKVFLECVQDMDHENMFWYRQDPGLGLRLIYFSYDVKMKEKGDIPEGYSVSREKKERFSLILESASTNQTSMYLCASSLNGGHQPQHFGDGTRLSIL.

The chain carries TRBV7-2 and TRBJ2-3; D gene ambiguous. Trimming removed 2 bases at V and 1 base at J, with 4 bases between. Germline V gives CDR1 SGHTA, CDR2 FQGNSA. The CDR3 runs to 13 residues. DNA of the CDR3: TGTGCCAGCAGCTTAAGCGGCACAGATACGCAGTATTTT. It specifies CASSLSGTDTQYF.

This clonotype was seen more than once but under ten times. The rearrangement joins TRBV20-1 to TRBJ1-1; D is unresolved. The length of the CDR3 is 12 residues. Trimming removed 4 bases at V and 5 bases at J, with 11 bases between. CDR1 DFQATT and CDR2 SNEGSKA come from the germline V gene (reference sequence). Here the CDR3 DNA reads TGCAGTGCTAAAAAGGGAGGGACTGAAGCTTTCTTT. Encoded protein: CSAKKGGTEAFF.

This clonotype appeared a single time. V and J are TRBV15 and TRBJ2-7; D is perhaps TRBD1 (6 bases). With 3 bases removed from V and 1 base from J, the gap between germline ends came to 19 bases. The CDR3 is 17 residues long. The germline V gene encodes CDR1 LNHNV and CDR2 YYDKDF (reference sequence). The CDR3 region has the DNA TGTGCCACCAGCAGGGCCCCCCAGGGGACATTGTCCTACGAGCAGTACTTC. Translating it yields CATSRAPQGTLSYEQYF.

This clonotype was observed a handful of times. This chain joins TRBV11-1 and TRBJ1-2, with D hard to call. V was trimmed by 3 bases and J by 0 bases, leaving 8 bases between them. The CDR3 consists of 14 residues. The germline V gene encodes CDR1 SGHAT and CDR2 FQDESV (reference sequence). CDR3: CASSFFRTNYGYTF. The CDR3 DNA is TGTGCCAGCAGCTTTTTCCGGACTAACTATGGCTACACCTTC.

This clonotype was counted a few times. V and J are TRBV20-1 and TRBJ1-6, with D unclear. CDR1 and CDR2 from the germline V gene are DFQATT and SNEGSKA (reference sequence). Trimming shortened V by 6 bases and J by 7 bases, and 10 bases separated the two germline ends. The CDR3 extends over 12 amino acids. In nucleotides, the CDR3 is TGCAGTGCCGCGAAACCAAATTCACCCCTCCACTTT. Translation: CSAAKPNSPLHF.

V usage is TRBV27 and J usage is TRBJ2-5, with 7 bases lining up with TRBD2. Looked up from germline, CDR1 is MNHEY and CDR2 is SMNVEV (reference sequence). Trimming removed 3 bases from V and 5 bases from J; junction bases left unmatched: 6. The CDR3 sequence is 14 residues long. CDR3 loop: CASSFRRGGETQYF. The CDR3 nucleotides read TGTGCCAGCAGTTTTAGGCGGGGAGGGGAGACCCAGTACTTC.

This chain uses TRBV28 with TRBJ2-2; no clear D gene. The CDR3 consists of 14 residues. V shed 7 bases and J shed 2 bases, with 11 bases lying between them. Germline V gene data show CDR1 as MDHEN and CDR2 as SYDVKM. The CDR3 DNA follows: TGTGCCAGCACGGTCAGGCTCAACACCGGGGAGCTGTTTTTT. This gives the protein CASTVRLNTGELFF.

This clonotype was seen a few times. J is TRBJ1-5 and V is TRBV19, with D possibly being TRBD1 (5 bases). This CDR3 contains 17 residues. Per germline, CDR1 LNHDA and CDR2 SQIVND (reference sequence). V gave up 3 bases and J gave up 0 bases, with 15 bases separating them. The CDR3 sequence: CASSIRGPSLSNQPQHF. DNA for the CDR3: TGTGCCAGTAGTATCCGGGGACCTTCTCTTAGCAATCAGCCCCAGCATTTT.

The CDR3 protein is CASSYRGYEQYF. CDR3 in DNA: TGTGCCAGCAGTTACAGAGGCTACGAGCAGTACTTC. This rearrangement joins TRBV6-5 to TRBJ2-7; D remains unclear. Trimming pared 2 bases from V and 3 bases from J, leaving 5 bases between. In germline, CDR1 is MNHEY, CDR2 SVGAGI. CDR3 length: 12 amino acids.

This clonotype has only one observation. The chain is built from TRBV5-4 and TRBJ2-7; D is ambiguous. The CDR3 is 15 residues long. Germline V gene sequence: CDR1 SGHNT, CDR2 YYREEE (reference sequence). The V gene lost 4 bases and the J gene lost 5 bases, with 19 bases spanning the gap. As DNA, the CDR3 is TGTGCCAGCAGCGACCTCGGTTTGGGGTCCCACGAGCAGTACTTC. It codes for CASSDLGLGSHEQYF.

V is TRBV5-4 and J is TRBJ2-7; 10 bases line up with TRBD1. Trimming cost V 4 bases and J 3 bases; bases outside gene matches: 10. Germline CDR1 and CDR2: SGHNT and YYREEE (reference sequence). The length of the CDR3 is 16 residues. The CDR3 nucleotides read TGTGCCAGCAGCCCGGCAGGACAGGGGGGTCGCTACGAGCAGTACTTC. The encoded protein is CASSPAGQGGRYEQYF. Full variable domain (remainder filled in from reference TRBV5-4 and TRBJ2-7): ETGVTQSPTHLIKTRGQQVTLRCSSQSGHNTVSWYQQALGQGPQFIFQYYREEENGRGNFPPRFSGLQFPNYSSELNVNALELDDSALYLCASSPAGQGGRYEQYFGPGTRLTVT.

The gene calls are TRBV7-3 and TRBJ2-5; 8 bases line up with TRBD2. The CDR3 extends over 13 amino acids. V lost 5 bases, J lost 5 bases, and 4 bases stayed unmatched. Per germline, CDR1 SGHTA and CDR2 FQGTGA. CDR3 protein: CASSLGLGETQYF. Here the CDR3 DNA reads TGTGCCAGCAGCCTGGGACTAGGGGAGACCCAGTACTTC.

The chain recombines TRBV6-1 with TRBJ1-1; TRBD1 matches 7 bases. This CDR3 has 12 residues. The V gene's germline CDR1 is MNHNS and CDR2 SASEGT. After removal of 6 bases from V and 10 bases from J, the junction contained 8 bases not matched to a gene. The CDR3 here is CASSLGGLGAFF. DNA of the CDR3: TGTGCCAGCAGCCTAGGGGGCCTGGGAGCTTTCTTT.

This sequence joins TRBV7-9 and TRBJ2-5; D uncertain. V was shortened by 2 bases and J by 2 bases, with 12 bases between the two germline ends. The length of the CDR3 is 15 residues. Germline V lookup: CDR1 SEHNR, CDR2 FQNEAQ (reference sequence). The CDR3 DNA sequence: TGTGCCAGCAGCTTACCCCTGAGCGCACAAGAGACCCAGTACTTC. This sequence encodes CASSLPLSAQETQYF.

This chain links TRBV5-1 with TRBJ1-2, with D maybe TRBD1 (6 bases). The V and J ends lost 2 bases and 7 bases respectively, with 12 bases between them. CDR1 is SGHRS and CDR2 is YFSETQ in the germline V gene. The CDR3 is made up of 13 amino acids. CDR3 residues: CASSFPGAGGYTF. The CDR3 nucleotides read TGCGCCAGCAGCTTCCCGGGGGCGGGTGGCTACACCTTC.